Listed below are T cell receptor beta chains from one sample, sequenced in a study of CD8+ T cells in alopecia areata. The table came from immunoSEQ multiplex PCR; TCRdb's copy has only in-frame clones and leaves some out. In the table there are some 120,000 clones, around 50% of which are singletons. The sample taken for sequencing was NKG2D-low CD8+ T cells sorted from blood. These receptors all stem from a human donor with alopecia areata. CDR3s include the opening cysteine and the closing phenylalanine or tryptophan. D genes are given only for firm matches. Part of the rows lack a size; the others show once, few, many or a class for expanded clones.

CDR3: CASSVGETPGYTF; DNA: TGTGCCAGCAGCGTAGGTGAAACTCCCGGCTACACCTTC; J: TRBJ1-2; size: NA; D: NA; V: TRBV9
CDR3: CASSPRGDTEAFF; DNA: TGTGCCAGCAGTCCTCGGGGGGACACTGAAGCTTTCTTT; J: TRBJ1-1; size: NA; D: NA; V: TRBV27
CDR3: CASSDRAQETQYF; DNA: TGCGCCAGCAGTGACAGGGCCCAAGAGACCCAGTACTTC; J: TRBJ2-5; size: NA; D: TRBD1; V: TRBV5-1
CDR3: CSVGWTEDEKLFF; DNA: TGCAGCGTTGGATGGACCGAGGATGAAAAACTGTTTTTT; J: TRBJ1-4; size: few; D: NA; V: TRBV29-1
CDR3: CASSSTTTGYEQYF; DNA: TGTGCCAGCAGCTCTACCACGACAGGGTACGAGCAGTACTTC; J: TRBJ2-7; size: NA; D: TRBD1; V: TRBV5-4
CDR3: CASRETPFSETQYF; DNA: TGTGCCAGCAGGGAAACTCCTTTCTCAGAGACCCAGTACTTC; J: TRBJ2-5; size: NA; D: NA; V: TRBV6-6
CDR3: CASSWTGPQETQYF; DNA: TGCGCCAGCAGCTGGACGGGACCTCAAGAGACCCAGTACTTC; J: TRBJ2-5; size: NA; D: NA; V: TRBV5-1
CDR3: CSVDQETQYF; DNA: TGCAGCGTGGACCAAGAGACCCAGTACTTC; J: TRBJ2-5; size: few; D: NA; V: TRBV29-1
CDR3: CASSLDRGKDTQYF; DNA: TGTGCCAGTTCATTAGACAGGGGGAAGGATACGCAGTATTTT; J: TRBJ2-3; size: NA; D: TRBD1; V: TRBV19
CDR3: CSVVPSGRFQETQYF; DNA: TGCAGCGTTGTTCCTAGCGGGAGGTTTCAAGAGACCCAGTACTTC; J: TRBJ2-5; size: NA; D: TRBD2; V: TRBV29-1
CDR3: CSVGRLASTNNEQFF; DNA: TGCAGCGTTGGGCGATTGGCTAGCACCAACAATGAGCAGTTCTTC; J: TRBJ2-1; size: few; D: NA; V: TRBV29-1
CDR3: CSVEGDRKDTGELFF; DNA: TGCAGCGTTGAAGGTGACAGGAAGGACACCGGGGAGCTGTTTTTT; J: TRBJ2-2; size: NA; D: NA; V: TRBV29-1
CDR3: CASRPRDPNEQFF; DNA: TGTGCCAGCAGACCCCGGGACCCCAATGAGCAGTTCTTC; J: TRBJ2-1; size: NA; D: NA; V: TRBV27
CDR3: CASASGGFAEAFF; DNA: TGTGCCAGCGCTTCCGGGGGGTTCGCTGAAGCTTTCTTT; J: TRBJ1-1; size: NA; D: NA; V: TRBV13
CDR3: CASSQVGTSYEQYF; DNA: TGTGCCAGCAGCCAAGTCGGGACTTCCTACGAGCAGTACTTC; J: TRBJ2-7; size: NA; D: NA; V: TRBV14
CDR3: CSVVPIEGETQYF; DNA: TGCAGCGTTGTCCCGATTGAGGGAGAGACCCAGTACTTC; J: TRBJ2-5; size: NA; D: NA; V: TRBV29-1
CDR3: CSVPGLSGELFF; DNA: TGCAGCGTTCCCGGACTGAGCGGGGAGCTGTTTTTT; J: TRBJ2-2; size: few; D: NA; V: TRBV29-1
CDR3: CSVIWQGFHEQYF; DNA: TGCAGCGTTATATGGCAGGGGTTCCACGAGCAGTACTTC; J: TRBJ2-7; size: NA; D: NA; V: TRBV29-1
CDR3: CASSSEGPGGNNEQFF; DNA: TGTGCCAGCAGTTCTGAGGGACCTGGGGGTAACAATGAGCAGTTCTTC; J: TRBJ2-1; size: NA; D: NA; V: TRBV28
CDR3: CAWPIDGRGNQPQHF; DNA: TGTGCCTGGCCTATCGACGGGAGGGGCAATCAGCCCCAGCATTTT; J: TRBJ1-5; size: NA; D: NA; V: TRBV30
CDR3: CSVEDLCGRAGEQYF; DNA: TGCAGCGTTGAAGATCTTTGCGGGAGGGCCGGCGAGCAGTACTTC; J: TRBJ2-7; size: NA; D: TRBD2; V: TRBV29-1
CDR3: CASSQRTPYEQYF; DNA: TGCGCCAGCAGTCAGAGGACACCCTACGAGCAGTACTTC; J: TRBJ2-7; size: NA; D: NA; V: TRBV23-1
CDR3: CASSEVAYNEQFF; DNA: TGTGCCAGCAGTGAAGTTGCTTACAATGAGCAGTTCTTC; J: TRBJ2-1; size: NA; D: NA; V: TRBV2
CDR3: CSVGEQGSYEQYF; DNA: TGCAGCGTTGGGGAACAGGGGTCCTACGAGCAGTACTTC; J: TRBJ2-7; size: NA; D: TRBD1; V: TRBV29-1
CDR3: CASSPRVMNYGYTF; DNA: TGTGCCAGCAGTCCCCGGGTAATGAACTATGGCTACACCTTC; J: TRBJ1-2; size: NA; D: NA; V: TRBV27
CDR3: CASSAARGANVLTF; DNA: TGTGCCAGCAGCGCCGCCCGGGGGGCCAACGTCCTGACTTTC; J: TRBJ2-6; size: NA; D: NA; V: TRBV9
CDR3: CATRQGYEQYF; DNA: TGTGCCACGAGACAGGGTTACGAGCAGTACTTC; J: TRBJ2-7; size: NA; D: TRBD1; V: TRBV28
CDR3: CSAWGNEQFF; DNA: TGCAGCGCGTGGGGGAATGAGCAGTTCTTC; J: TRBJ2-1; size: NA; D: NA; V: TRBV29-1
CDR3: CASSFLMNTEAFF; DNA: TGTGCCAGCAGCTTTCTCATGAACACTGAAGCTTTCTTT; J: TRBJ1-1; size: NA; D: NA; V: TRBV5-6
CDR3: CSVEEGYHEQYF; DNA: TGCAGCGTTGAGGAGGGGTACCACGAGCAGTACTTC; J: TRBJ2-7; size: NA; D: NA; V: TRBV29-1
CDR3: CASSSDWGQGGDTQYF; DNA: TGTGCCAGCAGCTCAGATTGGGGCCAAGGGGGTGATACGCAGTATTTT; J: TRBJ2-3; size: once; D: NA; V: TRBV11-2
CDR3: CAGTSGIGTDTQYF; DNA: TGTGCCGGAACAAGCGGGATCGGCACAGATACGCAGTATTTT; J: TRBJ2-3; size: NA; D: TRBD2; V: TRBV30
CDR3: CASGTSGPLAPQYF; DNA: TGTGCCAGTGGGACTAGCGGGCCCTTAGCGCCCCAGTACTTC; J: TRBJ2-5; size: NA; D: TRBD2; V: TRBV2
CDR3: CSVTDLDSYEQYF; DNA: TGCAGCGTCACAGACCTAGACTCCTACGAGCAGTACTTC; J: TRBJ2-7; size: NA; D: NA; V: TRBV29-1
CDR3: CASSQDRPNEQFF; DNA: TGCGCCAGCAGCCAAGATCGACCCAATGAGCAGTTCTTC; J: TRBJ2-1; size: NA; D: NA; V: TRBV4-1